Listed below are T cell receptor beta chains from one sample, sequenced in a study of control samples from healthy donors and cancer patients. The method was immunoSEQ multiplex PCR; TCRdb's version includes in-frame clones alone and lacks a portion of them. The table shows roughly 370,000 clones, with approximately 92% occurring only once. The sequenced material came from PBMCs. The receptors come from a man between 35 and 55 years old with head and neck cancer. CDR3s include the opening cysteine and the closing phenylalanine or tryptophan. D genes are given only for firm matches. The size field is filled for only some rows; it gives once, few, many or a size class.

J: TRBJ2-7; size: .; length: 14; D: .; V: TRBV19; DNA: TGTGCCAGTAGTATAAGCGCCGGTGGGTACGAGCAGTACTTC; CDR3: CASSISAGGYEQYF
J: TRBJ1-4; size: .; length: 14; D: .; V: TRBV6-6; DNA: TGTGCCAGCCATCCCTCGGGCGTGAATGAAAAACTGTTTTTT; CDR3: CASHPSGVNEKLFF
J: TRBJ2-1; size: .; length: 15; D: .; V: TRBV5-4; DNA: TGTGCCAGCAGCTTGGGAGGTACAGGCGGGTATGAGCAGTTCTTC; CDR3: CASSLGGTGGYEQFF
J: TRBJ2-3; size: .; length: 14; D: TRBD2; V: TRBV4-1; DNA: TGCGCCAGCAGCTTTACAGCGGGGCCAGATACGCAGTATTTT; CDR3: CASSFTAGPDTQYF
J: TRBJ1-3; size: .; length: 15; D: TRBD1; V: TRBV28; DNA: TGTGCCAGCAAAGTTCGGACAGGGGAAAGGGGCACCATATATTTT; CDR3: CASKVRTGERGTIYF
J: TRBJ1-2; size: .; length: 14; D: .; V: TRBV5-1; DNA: TGCGCCAGCAGCCTAACCCAGGGGAGCTATGGCTACACCTTC; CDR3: CASSLTQGSYGYTF
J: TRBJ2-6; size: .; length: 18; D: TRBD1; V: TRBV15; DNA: TGTGCCACCAGCGCAAGACAGGGTTCTTCTTCTGGGGCCAACGTCCTGACTTTC; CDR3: CATSARQGSSSGANVLTF
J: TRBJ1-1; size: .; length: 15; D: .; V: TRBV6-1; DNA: TGTGCCAGCAGTGAACCGGCAGGCAAGAACACTGAAGCTTTCTTT; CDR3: CASSEPAGKNTEAFF
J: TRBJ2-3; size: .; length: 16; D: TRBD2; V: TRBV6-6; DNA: TGTGCCAGCAGTTCCCGAGGTGGGACTAGCGTTGATACGCAGTATTTT; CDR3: CASSSRGGTSVDTQYF
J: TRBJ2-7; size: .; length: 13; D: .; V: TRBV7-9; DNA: TGTGCCAGCAGCTTAAGGGGGGGCTACGAGCAGTACTTC; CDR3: CASSLRGGYEQYF
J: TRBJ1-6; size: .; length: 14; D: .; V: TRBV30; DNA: TGTGCCTGGAGCGAGGGGAACCTAGATTCACCCCTCCACTTT; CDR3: CAWSEGNLDSPLHF
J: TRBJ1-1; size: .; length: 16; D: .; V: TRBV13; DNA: TGTGCCAGCAGCCAGAGATTTGTAAGACCCGACAGTGAAGCTTTCTTT; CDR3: CASSQRFVRPDSEAFF
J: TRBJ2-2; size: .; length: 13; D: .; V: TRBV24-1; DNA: TGTGCCACCCTAGACAGCCACACCGGGGAGCTGTTTTTT; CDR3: CATLDSHTGELFF
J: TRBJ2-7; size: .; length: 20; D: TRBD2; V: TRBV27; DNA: TGTGCCAGCAGTTTAGGTAGGGGACTAGCGGGAGCGTGGAACTCCTACGAGCAGTACTTC; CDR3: CASSLGRGLAGAWNSYEQYF
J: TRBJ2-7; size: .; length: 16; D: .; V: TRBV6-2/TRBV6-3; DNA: TGTGCCAGCAGTCCAAGGACCTTAATTACTTCTACGAGGACGTACTTC; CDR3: CASSPRTLITSTRTYF
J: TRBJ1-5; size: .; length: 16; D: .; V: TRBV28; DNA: TGTGCCAGCTTGAACGGTATTTCCATGCTCAATCAGCCCCAGCATTTT; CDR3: CASLNGISMLNQPQHF
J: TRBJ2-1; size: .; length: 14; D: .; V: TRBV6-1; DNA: TGTGCCAGCAGTGAAAGCAGCGGGTGGAATGAGCAGTTCTTC; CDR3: CASSESSGWNEQFF
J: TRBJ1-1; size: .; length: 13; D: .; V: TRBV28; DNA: TGTGCCAGCAGTTTTCCGGAGAACACTGAAGCTTTCTTT; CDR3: CASSFPENTEAFF
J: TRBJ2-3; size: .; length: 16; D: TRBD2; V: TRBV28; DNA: TGTGCCAGCAGTGCCGCTAGCGGGGGGGGCACAGATACGCAGTATTTT; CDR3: CASSAASGGGTDTQYF
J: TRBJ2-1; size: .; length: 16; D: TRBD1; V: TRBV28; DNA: TGTGCCAGCAGCAGAATAACAGGGGGCTTTTACAATGAGCAGTTCTTC; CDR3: CASSRITGGFYNEQFF
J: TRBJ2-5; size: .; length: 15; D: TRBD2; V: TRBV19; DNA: TGTGCCAGTAGTGGTAGCGGGGGGGCCGTCGAGACCCAGTACTTC; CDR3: CASSGSGGAVETQYF
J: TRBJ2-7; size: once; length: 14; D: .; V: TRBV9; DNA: TGTGCCAGCAGCTCCGGAGTAGCGAGGTACGAGCAGTACTTC; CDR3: CASSSGVARYEQYF
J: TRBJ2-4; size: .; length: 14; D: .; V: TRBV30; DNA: TGTGCCCTGTCCCAGGGACTAGCCAAAAACATTCAGTACTTC; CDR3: CALSQGLAKNIQYF
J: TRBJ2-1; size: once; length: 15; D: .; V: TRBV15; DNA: TGTGCCACCAGCAGAGACCCGGACCCAACGAATGAGCAGTTCTTC; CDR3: CATSRDPDPTNEQFF
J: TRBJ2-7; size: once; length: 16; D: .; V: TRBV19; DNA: TGTGCCAGTAGTACCGAACTCCGAAGCCCATCCTACGAGCAGTACTTC; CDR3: CASSTELRSPSYEQYF
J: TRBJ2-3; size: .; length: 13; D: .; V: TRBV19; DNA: TGTGCCAGTAGTAATCTCCGTTGGGATACGCAGTATTTT; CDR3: CASSNLRWDTQYF
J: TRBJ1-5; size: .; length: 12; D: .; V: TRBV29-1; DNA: TGCAGCGTTGACCCGGGAGGGGGGCCCCAGCATTTT; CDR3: CSVDPGGGPQHF
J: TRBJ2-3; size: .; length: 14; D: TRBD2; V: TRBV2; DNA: TGTGCCAGCAGTCGACTAGCGATCACAGATACGCAGTATTTT; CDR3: CASSRLAITDTQYF
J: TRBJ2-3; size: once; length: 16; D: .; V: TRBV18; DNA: TGTGCCAGCTCCTGGACGGGGGGCACTCGAGTCGATACGCAGTATTTT; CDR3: CASSWTGGTRVDTQYF
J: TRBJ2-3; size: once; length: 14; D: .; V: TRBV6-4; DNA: TGTGCCAGCAGTGAGACCTCAGGCCCAGATACGCAGTATTTT; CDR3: CASSETSGPDTQYF
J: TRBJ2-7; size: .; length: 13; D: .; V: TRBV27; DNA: TGTGCCAGCAGTTTATCCGCATCCTACGAGCAGTACTTC; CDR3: CASSLSASYEQYF
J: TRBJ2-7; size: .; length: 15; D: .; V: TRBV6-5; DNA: TGTGCCAGCAGTTCCGGACCCACGGCGTTTTACGAGCAGTACTTC; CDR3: CASSSGPTAFYEQYF
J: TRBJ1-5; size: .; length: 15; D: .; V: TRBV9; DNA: TGTGCCAGCAGCTCGGAGGGCATTGATGCGGAACCCCAGCATTTT; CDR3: CASSSEGIDAEPQHF
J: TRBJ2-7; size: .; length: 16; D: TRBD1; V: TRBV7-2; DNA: TGTGCCAGCAGCAAACAGACGGGACAGGGCTCCTACGAGCAGTACTTC; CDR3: CASSKQTGQGSYEQYF
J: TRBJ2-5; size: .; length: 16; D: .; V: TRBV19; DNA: TGTGCCAGTAGTATCCCCTACGGGGTACCCGCAGAGACCCAGTACTTC; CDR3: CASSIPYGVPAETQYF
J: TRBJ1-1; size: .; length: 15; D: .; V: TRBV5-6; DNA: TGTGCCAGCAGCTTTTCTTTGGCCCCGGACACTGAAGCTTTCTTT; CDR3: CASSFSLAPDTEAFF
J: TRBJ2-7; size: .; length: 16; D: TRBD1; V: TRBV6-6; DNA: TGTGCCAGCAGTGGACGCCGGGGACAGGTTTACTACGAGCAGTACTTC; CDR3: CASSGRRGQVYYEQYF
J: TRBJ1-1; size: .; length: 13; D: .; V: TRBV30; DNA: TGTGCCTGGAGTGCGGACCTTTTGACTGAAGCTTTCTTT; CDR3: CAWSADLLTEAFF
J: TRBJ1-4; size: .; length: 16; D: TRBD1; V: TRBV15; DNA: TGTGCCACCAGCATCAACAGGGGAGTTGGTAATGAAAAACTGTTTTTT; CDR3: CATSINRGVGNEKLFF
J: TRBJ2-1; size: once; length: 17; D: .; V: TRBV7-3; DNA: TGTGCCAGCAGCGAGGGGTCCCCTATTCCCCCGTACAATGAGCAGTTCTTC; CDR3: CASSEGSPIPPYNEQFF
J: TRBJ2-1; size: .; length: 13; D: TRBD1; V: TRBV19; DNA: TGTGCCAGCCGGGACAGGGGGAAAGATGAGCAGTTCTTC; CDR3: CASRDRGKDEQFF
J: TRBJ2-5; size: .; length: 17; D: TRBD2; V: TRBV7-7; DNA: TGTGCTAGCAGCTTAGCTAGCGGGGGCCCCGGGTTAGAGACCCAGTACTTC; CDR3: CASSLASGGPGLETQYF
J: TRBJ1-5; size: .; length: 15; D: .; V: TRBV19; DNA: TGTGCCAGTAGTATATTTCGAGCTAGCAATCAGCCCCAGCATTTT; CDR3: CASSIFRASNQPQHF
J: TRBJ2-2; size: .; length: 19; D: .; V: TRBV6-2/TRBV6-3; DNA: TGTGCCAGCAGTTACCCTTCCGACAGGACTATCGCGAACACCGGGGAGCTGTTTTTT; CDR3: CASSYPSDRTIANTGELFF
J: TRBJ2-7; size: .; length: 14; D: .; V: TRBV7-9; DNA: TGTGCCAGCAGCTCCTCTTCCAGTACCTACGAGCAGTACTTC; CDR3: CASSSSSSTYEQYF
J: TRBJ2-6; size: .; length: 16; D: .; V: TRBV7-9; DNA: TGTGCCAGCAGCTTAGGGGCTGACTCTGGGGCCAACGTCCTGACTTTC; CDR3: CASSLGADSGANVLTF
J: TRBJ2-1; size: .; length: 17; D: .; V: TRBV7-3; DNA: TGTGCCAGCAGCCCTTGGGGGACACTCAGCTCCTACAATGAGCAGTTCTTC; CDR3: CASSPWGTLSSYNEQFF
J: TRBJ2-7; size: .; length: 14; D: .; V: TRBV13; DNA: TGTGCCAGCAGCTTAATTAATAATCCCTACGAGCAGTACTTC; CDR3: CASSLINNPYEQYF
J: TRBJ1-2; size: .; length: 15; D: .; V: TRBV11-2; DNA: TGTGCCAGCAGCCCCACACAGACCTACCCCCTAGGCTACACCTTC; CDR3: CASSPTQTYPLGYTF
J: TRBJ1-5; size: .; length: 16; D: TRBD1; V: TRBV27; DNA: TGTGCCAGCAGTTTAACCGGGACAGGCATTAATCAGCCCCAGCATTTT; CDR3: CASSLTGTGINQPQHF
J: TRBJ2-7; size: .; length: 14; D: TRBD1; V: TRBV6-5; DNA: TGTGCCAGCAGTCGGTCAGGGGGCGGCTACGAGCAGTACTTC; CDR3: CASSRSGGGYEQYF
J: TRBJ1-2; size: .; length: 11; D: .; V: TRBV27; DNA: TGTGCCAGCAAGCGGGGGGGAGGCTACACCTTC; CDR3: CASKRGGGYTF
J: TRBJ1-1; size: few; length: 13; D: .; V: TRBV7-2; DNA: TGTGCCAGCAGCTTATTACGGGGTACTGAAGCTTTCTTT; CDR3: CASSLLRGTEAFF
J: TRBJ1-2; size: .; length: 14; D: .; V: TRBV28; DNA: TGTGCCAGCAGTTCACTCGACGGATCCTATGGCTACACCTTC; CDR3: CASSSLDGSYGYTF
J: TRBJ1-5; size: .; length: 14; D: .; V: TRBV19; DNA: TGTGCCAGTCGCCGAGACGGGAGGAATCAGCCCCAGCATTTT; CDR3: CASRRDGRNQPQHF
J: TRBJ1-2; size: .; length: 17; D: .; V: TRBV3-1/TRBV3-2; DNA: TGTGCCAGCAGCCAAGGCCTCCGAGACAGCGCACTCTATGGCTACACCTTC; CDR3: CASSQGLRDSALYGYTF
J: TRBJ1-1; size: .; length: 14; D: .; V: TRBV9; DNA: TGTGCCAGCAGCGTATCCGGCGGGAACACTGAAGCTTTCTTT; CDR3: CASSVSGGNTEAFF
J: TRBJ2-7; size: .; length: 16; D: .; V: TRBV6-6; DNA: TGTGCCAGCAGTTACCTTGAGGACTGGAACCACTACGAGCAGTACTTC; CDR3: CASSYLEDWNHYEQYF
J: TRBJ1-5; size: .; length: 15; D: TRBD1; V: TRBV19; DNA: TGTGCCAGTACCTTGGACAGGAGGAGGGAGCAGCCCCAGCATTTT; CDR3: CASTLDRRREQPQHF